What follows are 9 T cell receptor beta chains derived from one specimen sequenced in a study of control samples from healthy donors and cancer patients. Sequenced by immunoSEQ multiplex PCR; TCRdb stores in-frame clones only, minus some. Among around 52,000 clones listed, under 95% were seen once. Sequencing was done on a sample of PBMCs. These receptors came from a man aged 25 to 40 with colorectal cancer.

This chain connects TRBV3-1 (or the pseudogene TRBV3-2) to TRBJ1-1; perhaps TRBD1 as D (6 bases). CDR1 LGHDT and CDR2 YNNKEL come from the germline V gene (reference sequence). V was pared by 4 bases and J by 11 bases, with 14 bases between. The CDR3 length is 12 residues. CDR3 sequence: CASSLGGPGAFF. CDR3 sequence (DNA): TGTGCCAGCAGCCTTGGGGGCCCAGGGGCTTTCTTT.

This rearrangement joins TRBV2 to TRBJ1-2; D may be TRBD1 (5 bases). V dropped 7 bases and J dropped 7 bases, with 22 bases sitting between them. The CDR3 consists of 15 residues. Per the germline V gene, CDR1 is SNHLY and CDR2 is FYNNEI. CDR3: CASKGTGQGTSGYTF. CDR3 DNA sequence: TGTGCCAGCAAGGGGACGGGGCAGGGAACCTCTGGCTACACCTTC.

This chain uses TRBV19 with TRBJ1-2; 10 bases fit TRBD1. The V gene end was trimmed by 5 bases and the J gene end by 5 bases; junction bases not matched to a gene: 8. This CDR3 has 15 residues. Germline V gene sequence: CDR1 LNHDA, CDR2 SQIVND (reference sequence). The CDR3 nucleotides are TGTGCCAGTAGTGTCCGGGACAGGGGAAGGTATGGCTACACCTTC. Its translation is CASSVRDRGRYGYTF.

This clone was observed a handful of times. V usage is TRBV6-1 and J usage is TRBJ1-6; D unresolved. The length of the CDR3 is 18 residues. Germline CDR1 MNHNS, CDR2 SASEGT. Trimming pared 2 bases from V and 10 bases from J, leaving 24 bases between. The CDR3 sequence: CASSERFIVGWAPSPLHF. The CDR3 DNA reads TGTGCCAGCAGTGAAAGGTTTATTGTGGGGTGGGCTCCCTCACCCCTCCACTTT.

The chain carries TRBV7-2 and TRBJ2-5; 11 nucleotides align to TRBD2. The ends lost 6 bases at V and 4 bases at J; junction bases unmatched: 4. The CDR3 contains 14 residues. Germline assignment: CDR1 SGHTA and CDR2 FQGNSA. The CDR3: CASRPGTSGETQYF. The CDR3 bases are TGTGCCAGCAGGCCCGGGACTAGCGGAGAGACCCAGTACTTC.

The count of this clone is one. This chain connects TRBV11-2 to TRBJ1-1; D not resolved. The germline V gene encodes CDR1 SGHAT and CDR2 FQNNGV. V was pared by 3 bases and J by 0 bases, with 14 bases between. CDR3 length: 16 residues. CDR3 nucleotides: TGTGCCAGCAGCTTTGGCGCCGCAGCCATGAACACTGAAGCTTTCTTT. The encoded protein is CASSFGAAAMNTEAFF.

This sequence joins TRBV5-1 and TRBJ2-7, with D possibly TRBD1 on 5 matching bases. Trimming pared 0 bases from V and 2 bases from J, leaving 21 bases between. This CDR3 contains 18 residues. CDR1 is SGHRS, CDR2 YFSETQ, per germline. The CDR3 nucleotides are TGCGCCAGCAGCTTGGGACAGTCCCCCAGCCCCTTTGCCTACGAGCAGTACTTC. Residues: CASSLGQSPSPFAYEQYF.

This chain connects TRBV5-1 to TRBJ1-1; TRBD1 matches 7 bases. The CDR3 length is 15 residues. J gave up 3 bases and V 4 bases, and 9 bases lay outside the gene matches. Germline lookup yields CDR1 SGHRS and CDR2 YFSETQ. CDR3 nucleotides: TGCGCCAGCAGCCCCACCCAGGGACAGCACACTGAAGCTTTCTTT. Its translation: CASSPTQGQHTEAFF.

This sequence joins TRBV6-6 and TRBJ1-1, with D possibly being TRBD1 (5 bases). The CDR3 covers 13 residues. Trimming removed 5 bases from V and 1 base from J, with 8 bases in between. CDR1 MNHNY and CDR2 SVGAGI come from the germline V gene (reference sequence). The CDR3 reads CASSRGRNTEAFF. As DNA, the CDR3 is TGTGCCAGCAGTCGGGGACGGAACACTGAAGCTTTCTTT.